Listed below are T cell receptor beta chains from one sample, sequenced in a study of T cell responses to AZD1222 COVID-19 vaccine. Sequencing used immunoSEQ multiplex PCR; TCRdb keeps in-frame clones, though not all of them. The data show about 97,000 clones, approximately 90% seen once. Sequencing used peripheral blood, obtained on day 0 of AZD1222 vaccination. The receptor source for this set is an adult in good health. CDR3s include the opening cysteine and the closing phenylalanine or tryptophan. D genes are given only for firm matches. Clone size, where shown, is once, few, many, or a class for clones that have expanded.

>TRBJ1-2|.|14|.|TRBV19
CASSISLANYGYTF
TGTGCCAGTAGTATATCCTTAGCTAACTATGGCTACACCTTC
>TRBJ2-2|.|19|TRBD2|TRBV7-8
CASSLRASGGVLNTGELFF
TGTGCCAGCAGCTTAAGGGCTAGCGGGGGGGTATTGAACACCGGGGAGCTGTTTTTT
>TRBJ2-1|.|13|.|TRBV6-5
CASRRVGYNEQFF
TGTGCCAGCAGGCGGGTCGGCTACAATGAGCAGTTCTTC
>TRBJ2-4|once|17|.|TRBV15
CATSRAGGRGTKNIQYF
TGTGCCACCAGCAGAGCTGGGGGGCGCGGAACCAAAAACATTCAGTACTTC
>TRBJ1-5|.|16|.|TRBV11-2
CASSRRPPGSNQPQHF
TGTGCCAGCAGCCGCCGACCGCCGGGGAGCAATCAGCCCCAGCATTTT
>TRBJ2-3|.|15|TRBD1|TRBV15
CATSRDGDRRDTQYF
TGTGCCACCAGCAGAGACGGGGACAGGCGGGATACGCAGTATTTT
>TRBJ2-3|.|14|.|TRBV3-1/TRBV3-2
CASSHRGGQDTQYF
TGTGCCAGCAGCCATCGAGGGGGGCAAGATACGCAGTATTTT
>TRBJ2-7|.|14|.|TRBV3-1/TRBV3-2
CASSQVGGRTEQYF
TGTGCCAGCAGCCAAGTTGGCGGCAGGACCGAGCAGTACTTC
>TRBJ1-1|few|13|.|TRBV10-2
CASSPQGSTEAFF
TGCGCCAGCAGCCCTCAGGGGAGCACTGAAGCTTTCTTT
>TRBJ1-1|.|14|.|TRBV11-2
CASSLSSGGTEAFF
TGTGCCAGCAGCTTAAGTTCTGGAGGCACTGAAGCTTTCTTT
>TRBJ1-3|.|14|.|TRBV11-2
CASSFTGEGNTIYF
TGTGCCAGCAGCTTCACAGGAGAAGGAAACACCATATATTTT
>TRBJ2-6|.|15|TRBD1|TRBV7-9
CASSSTGAGANVLTF
TGTGCCAGCAGCTCCACAGGGGCGGGGGCCAACGTCCTGACTTTC
>TRBJ2-7|.|15|.|TRBV5-3
CARSLMKFWGYEQYF
TGTGCCAGAAGCTTGATGAAGTTCTGGGGATACGAGCAGTACTTC
>TRBJ1-3|.|17|.|TRBV7-2
CASSLAVDGPIGNTIYF
TGTGCCAGCAGCTTAGCAGTCGACGGACCCATCGGAAACACCATATATTTT
>TRBJ2-1|once|14|TRBD2|TRBV28
CASLAGTRINEQFF
TGTGCCAGCTTGGCCGGGACTAGAATCAATGAGCAGTTCTTC
>TRBJ1-5|.|14|.|TRBV6-5
CASSTGRNSQPQHF
TGTGCCAGCAGCACAGGGAGGAATAGCCAGCCCCAGCATTTT
>TRBJ2-1|.|15|.|TRBV11-2
CASSFSTGLYNEQFF
TGTGCCAGCAGCTTTTCGACAGGTCTCTACAATGAGCAGTTCTTC
>TRBJ2-5|.|15|TRBD2|TRBV10-3
CAINRGLAGEETQYF
TGTGCCATCAACCGAGGACTAGCGGGGGAGGAGACCCAGTACTTC
>TRBJ1-6|.|13|.|TRBV5-8
CASSFGGESPLHF
TGTGCCAGCAGCTTCGGAGGAGAATCACCCCTCCACTTT
>TRBJ1-1|.|15|TRBD1|TRBV19
CASTPGGVPNTEAFF
TGTGCCAGTACCCCAGGGGGGGTCCCGAACACTGAAGCTTTCTTT
>TRBJ1-1|.|14|.|TRBV5-4
CASSPGQRNTEAFF
TGTGCCAGCAGCCCCGGACAGAGGAACACTGAAGCTTTCTTT
>TRBJ1-4|.|15|.|TRBV4-1
CASSPPERVGEKLFF
TGCGCCAGCAGCCCGCCAGAGCGGGTAGGGGAAAAACTGTTTTTT
>TRBJ1-3|.|15|.|TRBV5-1
CASSETASSGNTIYF
TGCGCCAGCAGTGAGACAGCAAGTTCCGGAAACACCATATATTTT
>TRBJ1-4|.|15|TRBD1|TRBV15
CATSRPTTGHEKLFF
TGTGCCACCAGCAGACCAACGACAGGGCATGAAAAACTGTTTTTT
>TRBJ1-2|.|14|.|TRBV2
CAGGVQGANYGYTF
TGTGCCGGGGGGGTACAGGGAGCTAACTATGGCTACACCTTC
>TRBJ1-5|once|15|.|TRBV28
CASSAPGGSNQPQHF
TGTGCCAGCAGTGCCCCGGGGGGATCCAATCAGCCCCAGCATTTT
>TRBJ1-1|.|12|.|TRBV28
CASNSAVSEAFF
TGTGCCAGCAACTCTGCAGTGAGTGAAGCTTTCTTT
>TRBJ1-2|.|14|.|TRBV7-9
CASSLSAGNYGYTF
TGTGCCAGCAGTCTCTCCGCGGGGAACTATGGCTACACCTTC
>TRBJ1-1|once|16|.|TRBV11-1
CASSISGTVMNTEAFF
TGTGCCAGCAGCATTTCCGGGACGGTGATGAACACTGAAGCTTTCTTT
>TRBJ2-7|.|15|.|TRBV29-1
CSVEERDPLGYEQYF
TGCAGCGTTGAAGAACGGGACCCACTAGGCTACGAGCAGTACTTC
>TRBJ1-2|.|10|TRBD1|TRBV30
CAWIGGGYTF
TGTGCCTGGATAGGGGGCGGCTACACCTTC
>TRBJ2-7|.|14|.|TRBV28
CASSLMWGSYEQYF
TGTGCCAGCAGTTTAATGTGGGGCTCCTACGAGCAGTACTTC
>TRBJ2-3|.|18|.|TRBV5-4
CASSLRSGRGDGTDTQYF
TGTGCCAGCAGCTTGCGTTCCGGGAGAGGAGACGGCACAGATACGCAGTATTTT
>TRBJ2-5|.|16|.|TRBV4-2
CASSPRSGRVQETQYF
TGTGCCAGCAGCCCCAGGAGCGGGCGGGTACAAGAGACCCAGTACTTC
>TRBJ1-4|few|15|.|TRBV4-1
CASSQLLGSRGSCFF
TGCGCCAGCAGCCAGTTGCTCGGGAGCCGGGGTAGCTGTTTTTTT
>TRBJ2-7|few|16|.|TRBV4-2
CASSQDRGDSSYEQYF
TGTGCCAGCAGCCAAGATAGAGGGGACTCCTCCTACGAGCAGTACTTC
>TRBJ1-3|.|16|.|TRBV18
CASSPSGASPGNTIYF
TGTGCCAGCTCACCAAGTGGAGCTTCCCCTGGAAACACCATATATTTT